These 17 T cell receptor beta chains were sequenced from one sample in a study of shared clonotypes between healthy human individuals. Assay: immunoSEQ multiplex PCR; the TCRdb copy retains only in-frame clones and omits some. The sample records around 2.1 million clones, under 97% being singletons. The sample taken for sequencing was naive CD4+ T cells sorted from blood. Documented subset: CD45RA+ positively selected. These receptors originate from a young man in good health.

The rearrangement joins TRBV6-6 to TRBJ1-4; D unclear. Germline V gives CDR1 MNHNY, CDR2 SVGAGI (reference sequence). The CDR3 contains 13 residues. Between the trimmed V and J ends, which lost 0 bases and 8 bases, there was a span of 7 bases. The CDR3, as DNA: TGTGCCAGCAGTTACTCGAAAGGGGAAAAACTGTTTTTT. It yields the protein CASSYSKGEKLFF.

Note on this clone: This sample includes further DNA sequences coding for the same CDR3. The chain is built from TRBV18 and TRBJ2-1; D is perhaps TRBD1 (6 bases). CDR1 KGHSH and CDR2 LQKENI come from the germline V gene. CDR3 length: 13 residues. Between the trimmed V and J ends, which lost 1 base and 5 bases, there was a span of 6 bases. The CDR3 DNA follows: TGTGCCAGCTCACCACGACAGGACAATGAGCAGTTCTTC. This translates into CASSPRQDNEQFF.

The chain is built from TRBV19 and TRBJ1-3, with D perhaps matching TRBD1 (6 bases). This CDR3 region has 16 residues. V lost 6 bases and J 3 bases, leaving 18 bases between the germline ends. The germline CDR1 and CDR2 sequences are LNHDA and SQIVND (reference sequence). The CDR3 loop reads CASSPIPGARGNTIYF. The DNA for the CDR3 is TGTGCCAGTAGCCCTATCCCAGGGGCGCGTGGAAACACCATATATTTT.

V usage is TRBV6-6 and J usage is TRBJ2-1; D unclear. The CDR3 length is 14 residues. The V end was cut by 2 bases, the J end by 6 bases, with 11 bases between. In germline, CDR1 is MNHNY, CDR2 SVGAGI (reference sequence). The chain's CDR3 is CASSYGSRVNEQFF. For the CDR3, the DNA is TGTGCCAGCAGTTACGGGTCCCGGGTCAATGAGCAGTTCTTC.

V is TRBV10-3 and J is TRBJ1-4; no firm D call. The CDR3 totals 15 residues. Germline lookup yields CDR1 ENHRY and CDR2 SYGVKD. Between the trimmed V and J ends, which lost 0 bases and 3 bases, there was a span of 8 bases. The CDR3 DNA reads TGTGCCATCAGTGAGTCGGCAGTGCCTAATGAAAAACTGTTTTTT. Amino acid sequence: CAISESAVPNEKLFF.

This sequence joins TRBV4-2 and TRBJ2-6; D uncertain. This CDR3 comprises 16 residues. The V end lost 4 bases, the J end lost 2 bases, and 12 bases lay between the germline ends. Germline V gene data show CDR1 as LGHNA and CDR2 as YNFKEQ. In DNA, the CDR3 is TGTGCCAGCAGCCCACAGAACCCGGCTGGGGCCAACGTCCTGACTTTC. Residues: CASSPQNPAGANVLTF.

The chain carries TRBV6-5 and TRBJ2-7; 9 bases fit TRBD1. The CDR3 length is 16 residues. J was trimmed by 5 bases and V by 0 bases; bases with no gene match: 8. Germline CDR1 MNHEY, CDR2 SVGAGI. DNA of the CDR3: TGTGCCAGCAGTTACTCGGAGGGGACAGGGATCCACGAGCAGTACTTC. As protein: CASSYSEGTGIHEQYF.

The V call is TRBV5-1, the J call TRBJ1-1, with a tentative D call TRBD1 (5 bases). The germline V gene has CDR1 SGHRS and CDR2 YFSETQ. The CDR3 runs to 14 residues. V gave up 5 bases and J gave up 5 bases, with 16 bases separating them. CDR3 nucleotides: TGCGCCAGCAGGAAAGGGGAAGTTGGGACTGAAGCTTTCTTT. Translation gives CASRKGEVGTEAFF.

The chain employs TRBV6-1 and TRBJ1-1; D remains ambiguous. Germline assignment: CDR1 MNHNS and CDR2 SASEGT. V lost 7 bases and J 0 bases, leaving 9 bases between the germline ends. The CDR3 has 13 residues. The CDR3 protein is CASIFSVNTEAFF. In DNA form, the CDR3 reads TGTGCCAGCATTTTTTCAGTGAACACTGAAGCTTTCTTT.

In DNA, the CDR3 is TGTGCCAGCAGCTATACTAGCGGGGCCTACAATGAGCAGTTCTTC. Encoded protein: CASSYTSGAYNEQFF. The genes are TRBV5-6 and TRBJ2-1; TRBD2 matches 10 bases. Germline lookup yields CDR1 SGHDT and CDR2 YYEEEE. Trimming at V came to 3 bases and at J to 2 bases, leaving 2 bases not matched to a gene. CDR3 length: 15 amino acids.

CDR3 sequence: CASSIPGQGTDTQYF. Written as DNA, the CDR3 is TGTGCCAGTAGTATCCCGGGACAGGGGACAGATACGCAGTATTTT. The chain couples TRBV19 to TRBJ2-3; 10 nucleotides line up with TRBD1. Germline loops: CDR1 LNHDA, CDR2 SQIVND (reference sequence). CDR3 length: 15 amino acids. Trimming cost V 3 bases and J 3 bases; bases outside gene matches: 3.

Written as DNA, the CDR3 is TGTGCCAGCAGCCGGACGACTAGCGGGGACAATGAGCAGTTCTTC. Its translation is CASSRTTSGDNEQFF. The chain carries TRBV11-2 and TRBJ2-1; the match to TRBD2 covers 11 bases. The trim removed 5 bases at V and 5 bases at J, leaving 5 bases unmatched. The CDR3 is 15 residues long. CDR1 is SGHAT and CDR2 is FQNNGV in the germline V gene.

The V call is TRBV6-5, the J call TRBJ2-7, with 8 nucleotides matching TRBD2. J gave up 2 bases and V 7 bases, and 7 bases lay outside the gene matches. The CDR3 consists of 14 residues. Germline CDR1 MNHEY, CDR2 SVGAGI. The CDR3 is CASKPGLVTYEQYF. DNA for the CDR3: TGTGCCAGCAAACCGGGACTAGTTACCTACGAGCAGTACTTC.

This clone was observed once. The J gene is TRBJ2-1, the V gene TRBV10-3; TRBD2 matches at 11 bases. The germline gives CDR1 ENHRY, CDR2 SYGVKD. The CDR3 is 13 residues long. The J segment lost 9 bases and the V segment lost 9 bases, leaving 7 bases of the junction unmatched. The CDR3 region is CAIFSGGAIEQFF. Here the CDR3 DNA reads TGTGCCATTTTTAGCGGGGGGGCGATTGAGCAGTTCTTC.

This CDR3 reads CAISESVGVYEQYF. In DNA, the CDR3 is TGTGCCATCAGTGAGTCCGTAGGGGTCTACGAGCAGTACTTC. V is TRBV10-3 and J is TRBJ2-7; possible D gene TRBD1, 5 bases. This CDR3 has 14 residues. Germline CDR1 ENHRY, CDR2 SYGVKD. Between the trimmed V and J ends, which lost 0 bases and 3 bases, there was a span of 9 bases.

V usage is TRBV15 and J usage is TRBJ1-2, with 9 bases lining up with TRBD1. Germline CDR1 reads LNHNV; CDR2 reads YYDKDF (reference sequence). V lost 0 bases, J lost 7 bases, and 6 bases stayed unmatched. This CDR3 comprises 15 residues. The CDR3 region is CATSRDPQGAFGYTF. DNA for the CDR3: TGTGCCACCAGCAGAGATCCACAGGGGGCGTTTGGCTACACCTTC.

The chain employs TRBV5-6 and TRBJ2-7, with 13 bases identical to TRBD2. CDR3 length: 17 residues. Germline CDR1 and CDR2: SGHDT and YYEEEE. V gave up 4 bases and J gave up 2 bases; unmatched junction bases: 9. The CDR3 region is CASSQEIGLAGAYEQYF. In nucleotides, the CDR3 is TGTGCCAGCAGCCAGGAAATCGGACTAGCGGGAGCCTACGAGCAGTACTTC.